The present T cell receptor beta chain was sequenced within a study of blood T cell repertoires in COVID-19 (dated by TCRdb to 2018 to 2020). Study-wide context: Samples from collaborators originated in the United States, Italy and Spain and spanned both the acute and convalescent phases of COVID-19. A de-identified subject ID, COVID-19 status, age in years and sex were almost always included in the sample metadata. The repertoires were made available in a free public database intended to serve as a resource for research on the immune response to SARS-CoV-2. Deeply sampled blood TCRbeta repertoires from subjects exposed to, actively infected with, or recovered from COVID-19 were included in the dataset. The prospective study material was composed of cDNA or gDNA derived from T cells, B-cell-depleted T cells, or PBMCs. The samples were drawn from the first 160 participants of the ongoing ImmuneRACE study and from roughly 1,300 subjects provided by 6 global collaborators. Where HLA class I and class II types were available, the types were taken from metadata supplied by the sample provider, not from assay-based typing. What the study reported, not specific to this receptor: How much clinical and demographic metadata was included differed by source and by participant, and the metadata was provided uncurated.

Trimming takes 5 bases from V and 1 base from J, and the germline ends sit 13 bases apart. From cysteine to phenylalanine, the CDR3 is 15 amino acids long. The read is trimmed to its CDR3 DNA, 45 bases read in frame from base 1. As encoded in the germline V gene (reference sequence), CDR1 is SSHAT while CDR2 is FNYEAQ. TCRbeta CDR3 regions were amplified from genomic DNA using the immunoSEQ Assay, a bias-controlled multiplex PCR. The paper's data handling went like this. The number of nucleated cells in each sample was estimated by amplification of reference gene primers within the assay. To quantify the absolute abundance of each unique TCRbeta CDR3 rearrangement, sequence reads were collapsed and filtered. For each sample, productive Simpson clonality was calculated by taking the square root of Simpson's diversity index across productive rearrangements. TCRdb's version of the immuneACCESS table is confined to in-frame rearrangements and falls short of the full clone set. An unresolved V gene accounts for under half of the shortfall where checked; the remainder is of unknown origin. V and J calls and clone size are copied from that table; D and trimming were computed from the DNA. In this sample the table shows about 100,000 clones, more than 85% of which occur a single time. The ten largest account for about 1.9% of the sample.

On this clone: What this receptor recognizes is not known. Within one base of it there is no much larger clone, and no base qualities were kept.

Each collaborating institution followed its own protocols to collect whole blood in K2EDTA tubes. For TCRbeta analysis, collaborator samples were shipped as frozen whole blood, as isolated PBMCs, or as DNA extracted from either sample type. Sequencing was carried out using peripheral blood. The clonotype originates from a man aged 50 or older with active COVID-19. The rearrangement joined TRBV7-7 to TRBJ2-3; the D segment cannot be called with confidence. Read as DNA, the sequence is TGTGCCAGCAGCCCTGGTAGCTGGGGCACAGATACGCAGTATTTT. It is translated as CASSPGSWGTDTQYF.